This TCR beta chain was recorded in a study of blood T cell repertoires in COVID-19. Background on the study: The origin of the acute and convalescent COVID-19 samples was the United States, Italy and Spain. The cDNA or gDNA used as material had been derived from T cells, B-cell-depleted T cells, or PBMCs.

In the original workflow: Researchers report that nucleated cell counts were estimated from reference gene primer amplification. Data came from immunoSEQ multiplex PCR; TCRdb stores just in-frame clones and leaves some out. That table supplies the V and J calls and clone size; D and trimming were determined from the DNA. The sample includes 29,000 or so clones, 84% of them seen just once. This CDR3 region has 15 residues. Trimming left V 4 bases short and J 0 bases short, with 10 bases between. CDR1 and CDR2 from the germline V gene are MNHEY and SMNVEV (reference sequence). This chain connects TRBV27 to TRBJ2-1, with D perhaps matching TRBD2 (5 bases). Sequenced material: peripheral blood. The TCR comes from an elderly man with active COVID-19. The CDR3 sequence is CASSSPAGSYNEQFF. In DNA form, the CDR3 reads TGTGCCAGCAGTTCCCCCGCGGGCTCCTACAATGAGCAGTTCTTC.